Listed below are T cell receptor beta chains from one sample, sequenced in a study of shared clonotypes between healthy human individuals. The repertoire was sequenced with immunoSEQ multiplex PCR; TCRdb's copy has only in-frame clones and lacks some. The sample has about 800,000 clones, 90% to 98% seen once; the top ten hold about 0.21%. The sample consisted of naive CD8+ T cells sorted from blood. Source of these receptors: a man aged 25-45 years in good health. Both conserved end residues are part of each CDR3. Each record gives: V gene, clone size, J gene, CDR3 length, D gene, CDR3 DNA, CDR3 protein. The D gene is left open where the match is weak. A clone size is listed for some rows: how often the clone was seen (once, few, many), or a class if it is expanded.

TRBV25-1,once,TRBJ1-2,18,TRBD1,TGTGCCAGCAGTGACCCCCGACAGGGAGCGTGTTTGAACTATGGCTACACCTTC,CASSDPRQGACLNYGYTF
TRBV27,NA,TRBJ1-2,13,NA,TGTGCCAGCAGTTTAAAGATTAACTATGGCTACACCTTC,CASSLKINYGYTF
TRBV11-3,NA,TRBJ1-5,17,TRBD1,TGTGCCAGCAGCTTAGAGTCTAACAGGGGCGGGAGGCAGCCCCAGCATTTT,CASSLESNRGGRQPQHF
TRBV6-6,NA,TRBJ2-7,13,NA,TGTGCCAGCAGTCCCTTGTCGGGGCGCGAGCAGTACTTC,CASSPLSGREQYF
TRBV5-1,NA,TRBJ2-1,15,NA,TGCGCCAGCAGCTCCTCAGGGGGGTATTACAATGAGCAGTTCTTC,CASSSSGGYYNEQFF
TRBV15,NA,TRBJ2-1,16,TRBD1,TGTGCCACCAGCGGGGGAAAGACAGGGACCTACAATGAGCAGTTCTTC,CATSGGKTGTYNEQFF
TRBV7-9,NA,TRBJ1-1,13,NA,TGTGCCAGCAGCTTATCGGGGAACACTGAAGCTTTCTTT,CASSLSGNTEAFF
TRBV28,once,TRBJ2-1,19,NA,TGTGCCAGCAGTACCATAATTCACCGTCAGGGGAAATTCCACAATGAGCAGTTCTTC,CASSTIIHRQGKFHNEQFF
TRBV7-3,NA,TRBJ2-5,14,NA,TGTGCCAGCAGCTCCCGCCTCGGCCGAGAGACCCAGTACTTC,CASSSRLGRETQYF
TRBV9,NA,TRBJ2-7,15,NA,TGTGCCAGCAGCGCGTACCCTGGGGGTCAATACGAGCAGTACTTC,CASSAYPGGQYEQYF
TRBV13,NA,TRBJ1-1,15,TRBD1,TGTGCCAGCAGCACGCGGGACAGGGGTAACACTGAAGCTTTCTTT,CASSTRDRGNTEAFF
TRBV7-9,NA,TRBJ2-1,13,NA,TGTGCCAGCAGCTTACCCTCCCACGGTGAGCAGTTCTTC,CASSLPSHGEQFF
TRBV15,NA,TRBJ1-5,16,NA,TGTGCCACCAGCGGGCGGAAAACGTGGAGCAATCAGCCCCAGCATTTT,CATSGRKTWSNQPQHF
TRBV15,NA,TRBJ2-5,15,TRBD1,TGTGCCACCAGCAGAGACGGGACAGTCCAAGAGACCCAGTACTTC,CATSRDGTVQETQYF
TRBV9,NA,TRBJ2-1,18,TRBD2,TGTGCCAGCAGCGTAGGCGATGTCGGCGGGAGCTCCTACAATGAGCAGTTCTTC,CASSVGDVGGSSYNEQFF
TRBV13,NA,TRBJ1-5,15,TRBD1,TGTGCCAGCAGCTTAGGTGCAGGGGGCGGGCAGCCCCAGCATTTT,CASSLGAGGGQPQHF
TRBV7-9,NA,TRBJ1-1,15,TRBD1,TGTGCCAGCAGCTTAACAGGGGTGGGGGGAACTGAAGCTTTCTTT,CASSLTGVGGTEAFF
TRBV21-1,once,TRBJ2-1,19,NA,TGTGCCAGCAGCGCTCATAGCGGGAGGGCCCAGAACCTCTGCAATGAGCAGTTCTTC,CASSAHSGRAQNLCNEQFF
TRBV5-4,NA,TRBJ1-1,15,NA,TGTGCCAGCAGCTTGAACCGGGACCTGAACACTGAAGCTTTCTTT,CASSLNRDLNTEAFF
TRBV7-9,NA,TRBJ2-5,16,NA,TGTGCCAGCAGCTTAGTTCAGGAACCGTACCAAGAGACCCAGTACTTC,CASSLVQEPYQETQYF
TRBV7-9,once,TRBJ2-7,15,NA,TGTGCCAGCAGTTTTTCAGCGACAGGCCCCTACGAGCAGTACTTC,CASSFSATGPYEQYF
TRBV15,once,TRBJ2-2,16,TRBD1,TGTGCCACCAGCAGAGAGACAGGGGTTAGTCCCGGGGAGCTGTTTTTT,CATSRETGVSPGELFF
TRBV15,NA,TRBJ2-1,15,NA,TGTGCCACCAGCACTCATAACCTAACATACAATGAGCAGTTCTTC,CATSTHNLTYNEQFF
TRBV7-2,NA,TRBJ1-2,15,TRBD1,TGTGCCAGCAGCTTAGCTGCGACAGGGCTGGCCGGCTACACCTTC,CASSLAATGLAGYTF